Following are 31 T cell receptor beta chains from one sample sequenced in a study of T cells in women clearing cervical HPV infection. Using immunoSEQ multiplex PCR, the repertoire was profiled, and TCRdb retains in-frame clones only, with some absent. Found here are about 44,000 clones; the top ten clones hold 0.95% to 1.5%. The sample taken for sequencing was blood buffy coat. The source is a woman between 18 and 70 years old with a cervical HPV16 infection that either progressed to CIN3+ or cleared (not recorded which).

Notes on this clone: Coverage ceases 3 residues before the CDR3 finishes, and the germline J gene fills in the end. The chain carries TRBV20-1 and TRBJ1-1, with unresolved D. In germline, CDR1 is DFQATT, CDR2 SNEGSKA (reference sequence). The ends were cut back, 2 bases at V and 2 bases at J, with 9 bases in the middle. This CDR3 region has 13 residues. The sequenced CDR3 bases are TGCAGTGCTAGAAAACGGGGTAACACTGAA. Residues: CSARKRGNTE. The whole CDR3 is CSARKRGNTEAFF.

As to this clone: The read finishes 3 residues shy of the CDR3 end, and the germline J gene is used to complete it. The chain uses TRBV7-8 and TRBJ1-1, with D hard to call. The germline gives CDR1 SGHVS, CDR2 FQNEAQ. Between the trimmed V and J ends, which lost 3 bases and 6 bases, there was a span of 11 bases. The CDR3 loop spans 13 amino acids. The CDR3 DNA, read in part, is TGTGCCAGCAGCTTTGTCAGGAATTCTGAA. Protein sequence: CASSFVRNSE. The CDR3 as a whole reads CASSFVRNSEAFF. The entire variable domain, with the rest obtained from reference TRBV7-8 and TRBJ1-1, is as follows: GAGVSQSPRYKVAKRGQDVALRCDPISGHVSLFWYQQALGQGPEFLTYFQNEAQLDKSGLPSDRFFAERPEGSVSTLKIQRTQQEDSAVYLCASSFVRNSEAFFGQGTRLTVV.

Concerning this clone itself: The read halts 3 residues ahead of the CDR3 end, with the missing end drawn from the germline J gene. This chain links TRBV2 with TRBJ2-3, with TRBD2 matching 11 bases. The length of the CDR3 is 13 residues. Looked up from germline, CDR1 is SNHLY and CDR2 is FYNNEI. The CDR3 sequence is CASSTSGGKTQYF. The part of the CDR3 DNA that was read is TGTGCCAGCAGTACTAGCGGGGGAAAGACG.

In the case of this clone: The observed sequence ends 3 residues before the CDR3 terminus, with the missing tail filled in from the germline J gene. The chain has TRBV18 and TRBJ1-1; 7 bases align to TRBD1. CDR1 is KGHSH, CDR2 LQKENI, per germline. This CDR3 spans 17 amino acids. Trimming removed 4 bases from V and 0 bases from J; junction bases left unmatched: 11. The part of the CDR3 DNA that was read is TGTGCCAGCTCACTAGGGACAGCGAGCGTTATGAACACTGAA. Translated, it gives CASSLGTASVMNTE. The full-length CDR3 reads as CASSLGTASVMNTEAFF.

A word on this clone: The read terminates 3 residues ahead of where the CDR3 ends, so the germline J gene completes it. The V gene is TRBV30, the J gene TRBJ2-1, with TRBD2 identical over 10 bases. Trimming cost V 5 bases and J 0 bases; bases outside gene matches: 4. The CDR3 consists of 15 residues. Germline V gene data show CDR1 as GTSNPN and CDR2 as SVGIG (reference sequence). The CDR3 reads CAWGGLASSYNEQFF. CDR3 DNA (partial): TGTGCCTGGGGGGGACTAGCGAGCTCCTACAATGAG.

The DNA read from the CDR3 is TGTGCCAGCTCGCTGATACAGGGCGAGCGGTCCTACGAG. Its protein product is CASSLIQGERSYE. The whole CDR3 protein reads CASSLIQGERSYEQYF. The J gene is TRBJ2-7, the V gene TRBV18, with D possibly being TRBD1 (6 bases). The read falls 3 residues short of the CDR3 end, and the missing part is taken from the germline J gene. CDR3 length: 16 amino acids. CDR1 is KGHSH, CDR2 LQKENI, per germline. V was trimmed by 6 bases and J by 1 base, leaving 19 bases between them.

Of note for this clone: The missing CDR3 end, 3 residues past where the read stops, is filled in from the germline J gene. The chain links TRBV18 to TRBJ1-2; D perhaps matches TRBD1 (5 bases). Germline V CDR1 and CDR2: KGHSH, LQKENI. CDR3 size: 12 residues. The sequenced CDR3 bases are TGTGCCAGCTCAACCGTAGGGGAGGGC. This sequence encodes CASSTVGEG. The whole CDR3 sequence reads CASSTVGEGYTF.

A note on this clone: The read comes to an end 3 residues before the CDR3 does, leaving the germline J gene to fill in the end. V usage is TRBV12-3 or TRBV12-4 and J usage is TRBJ2-3, with D possibly TRBD2 on 6 matching bases. The CDR3 runs 14 residues. With 8 bases removed from V and 2 bases from J, the gap between germline ends came to 14 bases. This chain's CDR3 is CASGTGGSTDTQYF. CDR3 DNA (partial): TGTGCCAGCGGGACTGGAGGATCCACAGATACG.

Points on this clone: The read ends 3 residues before the CDR3 terminus; that terminus is restored from the germline J gene. This sample also contains other DNA sequences that code for the same CDR3. This chain uses TRBV5-6 with TRBJ1-2; 7 nucleotides line up with TRBD1. Per the germline V gene, CDR1 is SGHDT and CDR2 is YYEEEE. The CDR3 is 13 residues long. The covered CDR3 bases are TGTGCCAGCAGCTTGAGGCAGGGGGACGGC. It yields the protein CASSLRQGDG. Given in full, the CDR3 is CASSLRQGDGYTF.

The covered CDR3 bases are TGTGCCATCAGTAAGACAGGGACGAACACTGAA. This translates into CAISKTGTNTE. The complete CDR3 reads CAISKTGTNTEAFF. The rearrangement links TRBV10-3 to TRBJ1-1; 7 bases line up with TRBD1. The read gets to within 3 residues of the CDR3 end, and the germline J gene fills in the rest. J lost 1 base, V lost 5 bases, and 4 bases had no gene match. The germline V gene has CDR1 ENHRY and CDR2 SYGVKD. This CDR3 is 14 amino acids long.

A word on this clone: The missing CDR3 end, 3 residues past where the read stops, is filled in from the germline J gene. V usage is TRBV5-1 and J usage is TRBJ1-1; 7 nucleotides line up with TRBD1. The ends lost 4 bases at V and 2 bases at J; junction bases unmatched: 8. CDR3 length equals 15 residues. The germline gives CDR1 SGHRS, CDR2 YFSETQ. The CDR3 spells CASSPWTGANTEAFF. CDR3 DNA, as far as it was read: TGCGCCAGCAGCCCGTGGACAGGCGCAAACACTGAA.

In the case of this clone: With the read ending 3 residues before the CDR3 end, the germline J gene is used to fill in that end. V is TRBV6-1 and J is TRBJ2-3, with D possibly matching TRBD2 (7 bases). The germline CDR1 and CDR2 sequences are MNHNS and SASEGT. The V and J ends lost 0 bases and 7 bases respectively, with 23 bases between them. This CDR3 contains 18 residues. This CDR3 reads CASSEARFEGGLAYTQYF. The DNA read from the CDR3 is TGTGCCAGCAGTGAAGCTCGGTTCGAGGGGGGGCTGGCCTATACG.

For this clone: The read terminates 3 residues ahead of where the CDR3 ends, so the germline J gene completes it. The chain couples TRBV5-1 to TRBJ2-3; D remains unclear. CDR1 and CDR2 (germline): SGHRS, YFSETQ. The CDR3 loop spans 14 amino acids. Trimming stripped 0 bases from V and 1 base from J, with 6 bases between. The covered CDR3 bases are TGCGCCAGCAGCTTGGGTCGGGGCACAGATACG. Residues: CASSLGRGTDT. In full, the CDR3 is CASSLGRGTDTQYF.

About this clone itself: The read halts 3 residues ahead of the CDR3 end, with the missing end drawn from the germline J gene. The genes are TRBV19 and TRBJ1-1; 12 bases agree with TRBD1. The CDR3 is 16 amino acids. The V and J ends lost 5 bases and 6 bases, in that order; junction bases with no gene match: 10. CDR1 is LNHDA and CDR2 is SQIVND in the germline V gene (reference sequence). The CDR3 bases that were read are TGTGCCAGTAGTCTCGCACCGGGACAGGGGGCCCCTGAA. Protein: CASSLAPGQGAPE. The complete CDR3 reads CASSLAPGQGAPEAFF. The full variable domain, in which reference TRBV19 and TRBJ1-1 provide the parts outside the CDR3, is DGGITQSPKYLFRKEGQNVTLSCEQNLNHDAMYWYRQDPGQGLRLIYYSQIVNDFQKGDIAEGYSVSREKKESFPLTVTSAQKNPTAFYLCASSLAPGQGAPEAFFGQGTRLTVV.

Concerning this clone: The read ends 3 residues before the CDR3 terminus; that terminus is restored from the germline J gene. The chain carries TRBV28 and TRBJ2-5; maybe TRBD2 (7 bases). This CDR3 is 14 amino acids long. CDR1 and CDR2 (germline): MDHEN, SYDVKM. Trimming took 5 bases from V and 0 from J, leaving 10 bases between them. The part of the CDR3 DNA that was read is TGTGCCAGCAGTAAGGGGGGGCACCAAGAGACC. Its translation: CASSKGGHQET. The full CDR3 protein is CASSKGGHQETQYF.

Details on this clone: The read halts 3 residues ahead of the CDR3 end, with the missing end drawn from the germline J gene. The rearrangement links TRBV14 to TRBJ1-6; perhaps TRBD1 as D (5 bases). This CDR3 is 15 amino acids long. Germline lookup yields CDR1 SGHDN and CDR2 FVKESK. Trimming stripped 3 bases from V and 11 bases from J, with 17 bases between. The DNA read from the CDR3 is TGTGCCAGCAGCCAGGGCCGTCAGGGAGGGCCACCC. Translation: CASSQGRQGGPP. The whole CDR3 region reads CASSQGRQGGPPLHF.

As for this clone: From the germline J gene comes the end of the CDR3, since the read stops 3 residues before it. This rearrangement joins TRBV28 to TRBJ1-6; D possibly corresponds to TRBD1 (6 bases). The CDR3 length is 16 residues. The V and J ends lost 6 bases and 10 bases respectively, with 22 bases between them. Germline CDR1 MDHEN, CDR2 SYDVKM. CDR3 region: CASRRPTGRLGSPLHF. The CDR3 bases that were read are TGTGCCAGCAGGCGTCCTACAGGGAGGTTAGGGTCACCC.

Remarks on this clone: From the germline J gene comes the end of the CDR3, since the read stops 3 residues before it. The rearrangement joins TRBV18 to TRBJ1-2; D unresolved. The V end lost 6 bases, the J end lost 4 bases, and 12 bases lay between the germline ends. In germline, CDR1 is KGHSH, CDR2 LQKENI. The CDR3 consists of 13 residues. CDR3 in amino acids: CASSPTEGYGYTF. CDR3 bases read: TGTGCCAGCTCCCCGACCGAGGGCTATGGC.

Regarding this clone: The sequence runs out 3 residues before the end of the CDR3; the remainder is reconstructed from the germline J gene. The chain employs TRBV11-2 and TRBJ2-1; the D is unclear. Between the trimmed V and J ends, which lost 2 bases and 6 bases, there was a span of 11 bases. CDR1 SGHAT and CDR2 FQNNGV come from the germline V gene. The CDR3 runs to 14 residues. The DNA read from the CDR3 is TGTGCCAGCAGCTTACTGTCAGGCTTCAATGAG. Translating it yields CASSLLSGFNE. The whole CDR3 protein reads CASSLLSGFNEQFF.

As to this clone: The CDR3 goes on 3 residues after the read ends, and that part is filled in from the germline J gene. The chain combines TRBV20-1 with TRBJ1-1, with D hard to call. Germline CDR1 and CDR2: DFQATT and SNEGSKA (reference sequence). The CDR3 spans 14 residues. V lost 1 base and J lost 1, with 10 bases in between. The sequenced part of the CDR3 DNA is TGCAGTGCTAGAGTTGAACAGCCGAACACTGAA. Residues: CSARVEQPNTE. The full CDR3 protein reads CSARVEQPNTEAFF.

A remark on this clone: The read gets to within 3 residues of the CDR3 end, and the germline J gene fills in the rest. The gene calls are TRBV14 and TRBJ1-4, with 7 bases that match TRBD1. Germline CDR1 reads SGHDN; CDR2 reads FVKESK. J lost 8 bases, V lost 4 bases, and 7 bases had no gene match. The CDR3 has 14 residues. The CDR3 DNA, read in part, is TGTGCCAGCAGCCGAGACCTGACAGGGGAAAAA. As protein: CASSRDLTGEK. The CDR3 reads in full as CASSRDLTGEKLFF.

CDR3 loop: CASSSLHTAGLHNEQFF. Incomplete CDR3 DNA: TGTGCCAGCAGTTCCCTTCACACTGCGGGGCTTCACAATGAG. This sequence joins TRBV6-2 or TRBV6-3 and TRBJ2-1; D is perhaps TRBD2 (6 bases). The read ends 3 residues before the CDR3 terminus; that terminus is restored from the germline J gene. The CDR3 has 17 amino acids. V shed 4 bases and J shed 5 bases, with 21 bases lying between them. Germline CDR1 MNHEY, CDR2 SVGEGT.

Worth noting for this clone: The read halts 3 residues ahead of the CDR3 end, with the missing end drawn from the germline J gene. The chain couples TRBV12-3 or TRBV12-4 to TRBJ1-4; a possible D gene is TRBD1 (6 bases). The V end lost 6 bases, the J end lost 6 bases, and 8 bases lay between the germline ends. This CDR3 region has 12 residues. The CDR3 DNA, read in part, is TGTGCCAGCAGCCGGACAGATGAAAAA. Protein sequence: CASSRTDEK. The CDR3 reads in full as CASSRTDEKLFF.

About this clone: The CDR3 is cut off 3 residues early in the read; its end comes from the germline J gene. V usage is TRBV30 and J usage is TRBJ2-5, with 7 positions matching TRBD1. The CDR3 has 13 amino acids. Germline V gives CDR1 GTSNPN, CDR2 SVGIG (reference sequence). V dropped 3 bases and J dropped 4; count of bases not matched to a gene: 5. CDR3: CAWRGTVLETQYF. CDR3 DNA (partial): TGTGCCTGGAGGGGGACAGTCTTAGAGACC.

About this clone itself: The read is 3 residues too short to cover the CDR3 end, so that end is filled in from the germline J gene. The chain uses TRBV18 and TRBJ2-7; D unresolved. Germline V gene data show CDR1 as KGHSH and CDR2 as LQKENI. Trimming took 0 bases from V and 6 from J, leaving 9 bases between them. CDR3 length: 13 amino acids. The CDR3 here is CASSPPVVREQYF. The covered CDR3 bases are TGTGCCAGCTCACCACCGGTAGTGCGCGAG.

On this clone: The read ends 3 residues early relative to the CDR3; the germline J gene fills the gap. The chain joins TRBV5-6 to TRBJ2-1, with D possibly matching TRBD2 (6 bases). The CDR3 contains 13 residues. The germline V and J ends were trimmed by 5 bases and 3 bases, with 9 bases remaining between them. Germline V gives CDR1 SGHDT, CDR2 YYEEEE. The CDR3 DNA, read in part, is TGTGCCAGCAGTCCGGGGGACTACAATGAG. Amino acid sequence: CASSPGDYNE. The CDR3, in full, reads CASSPGDYNEQFF.

Comments on this clone: The observed sequence ends 3 residues before the CDR3 terminus, with the missing tail filled in from the germline J gene. The chain carries TRBV27 and TRBJ2-5; a weak D match, TRBD2 (6 bases). CDR3 length: 14 residues. Per germline, CDR1 MNHEY and CDR2 SMNVEV (reference sequence). The ends were cut back, 4 bases at V and 7 bases at J, with 16 bases in the middle. The CDR3 sequence: CASSSPGVRGTQYF. Partial CDR3 DNA: TGTGCCAGCAGTTCACCGGGGGTTAGAGGGACC.

Note on this clone: The junction shows a germline mismatch at one end, possibly a read error. The CDR3 is cut off 3 residues early in the read; its end comes from the germline J gene. The sample holds other DNA sequences that translate to the same CDR3. The rearrangement links TRBV30 to TRBJ1-3; possibly TRBD1 for D (5 bases). Germline assignment: CDR1 GTSNPN and CDR2 SVGIG (reference sequence). The CDR3 loop spans 16 amino acids. CDR3 DNA, as far as it was read: TGTGCCTGGAGTGGAACGACAGTAACCTCTGGAAACACA. Its protein is CAWSGTTVTSGNT. The full-length CDR3 reads as CAWSGTTVTSGNTIYF.

As to this clone: The CDR3 is cut off 3 residues early in the read; its end comes from the germline J gene. The gene calls are TRBV18 and TRBJ2-1; TRBD2 matches at 8 bases. This CDR3 region has 17 residues. V shed 6 bases and J 5 bases; nucleotides not matched to a gene: 15. Germline values: CDR1 KGHSH, CDR2 LQKENI. CDR3 sequence: CASSPFPSLAADNEQFF. CDR3 DNA, as far as it was read: TGTGCCAGCTCCCCATTTCCCTCACTAGCGGCGGACAATGAG.

Notes on this clone: The read is 3 residues too short to cover the CDR3 end, so that end is filled in from the germline J gene. The chain has TRBV7-2 and TRBJ1-4, with D hard to call. The V gene lost 8 bases and the J gene lost 6 bases, with 13 bases spanning the gap. From germline, CDR1 is SGHTA and CDR2 FQGNSA. CDR3 length equals 13 residues. The CDR3 bases that were read are TGTGCCAGCGGCGGGGTGGGTTATGAAAAA. Translated: CASGGVGYEK. The entire CDR3 protein reads CASGGVGYEKLFF.

Comments on this clone: The CDR3 end falls 3 residues outside the read, so it is completed with the germline J gene. This rearrangement joins TRBV20-1 to TRBJ2-3; D is possibly TRBD2 (7 bases). CDR3 length: 15 residues. Trimming pared 5 bases from V and 0 bases from J, leaving 15 bases between. The germline gives CDR1 DFQATT, CDR2 SNEGSKA (reference sequence). CDR3 region: CSASLGGGSTDTQYF. Partial CDR3 DNA: TGCAGTGCTTCCCTAGGGGGGGGGAGCACAGATACG.